This is a list of T cell receptor beta chains from one sample in a study of shared clonotypes between healthy human individuals. Assay used: immunoSEQ multiplex PCR; TCRdb lists only in-frame clones, some missing. This sample has 2 million to 2.5 million clones, with about 94% found just once. Sequencing was carried out using naive CD4+ T cells sorted from blood. Receptors were obtained from a man between 18 and 29 years old in good health. Each CDR3 is given with its conserved first and last residue. D genes are given only for firm matches. Clone size is stated in some rows and not others, as once, few, many or a class when expanded.

DNA	CDR3	V	size	D	J
TGTGCCAGCAGATATGACGGTAGCCTTGGGACAGATACGCAGTATTTT	CASRYDGSLGTDTQYF	TRBV28	-	-	TRBJ2-3
TGTGCCAGCAGCTTAGAGAAGGGCGCAGATACGCAGTATTTT	CASSLEKGADTQYF	TRBV7-9	-	-	TRBJ2-3
TGTGCCAGCAGCTTAATACAGACCAATCAGCCCCAGCATTTT	CASSLIQTNQPQHF	TRBV7-6	-	-	TRBJ1-5
TGTGCCAGCAGCTTGGCCACAGCTGACAATGAGCAGTTCTTC	CASSLATADNEQFF	TRBV5-4	-	-	TRBJ2-1
TGTGCCAGCAGTACCCCCGGACAGGGGAACACCGGGGAGCTGTTTTTT	CASSTPGQGNTGELFF	TRBV28	-	TRBD1	TRBJ2-2
TGTGCCAGCAGCCTTCAAGGGACAGCTGAAAAACTGTTTTTT	CASSLQGTAEKLFF	TRBV9	-	TRBD1	TRBJ1-4
TGTGCCAGCAGCCAAGCTAGCGGGGGGGTCACAGATACGCAGTATTTT	CASSQASGGVTDTQYF	TRBV4-2	-	TRBD2	TRBJ2-3
TGCGCCAGCAGCTCAGGGGGCATGGGAAACACCATATATTTT	CASSSGGMGNTIYF	TRBV5-1	few	TRBD1	TRBJ1-3
TGTGCCAGTAGTCGAGGTGGGAGATATAACTATGGCTACACCTTC	CASSRGGRYNYGYTF	TRBV19	-	-	TRBJ1-2
TGCGCCAGCAGGCCCCTCGGGGGCAATCAGCCCCAGCATTTT	CASRPLGGNQPQHF	TRBV10-2	-	-	TRBJ1-5
TGTGCCAGCGGAAAGGGGCCTAGCGGGGGTGATTATACGCAGTATTTT	CASGKGPSGGDYTQYF	TRBV5-6	once	TRBD2	TRBJ2-3
TGCGCCATCGGCCGGGGCGAGGGGCGGTGGACTGAAGCTTTCTTT	CAIGRGEGRWTEAFF	TRBV10-1	-	-	TRBJ1-1
TGCGCCAGCAGCTTGTGGGGCCCGGGACAGGGGGCTCACGAGCAGTACTTC	CASSLWGPGQGAHEQYF	TRBV5-1	once	TRBD1	TRBJ2-7
TGTGCCAGCAGTGCCGGCATGAACACTGAAGCTTTCTTT	CASSAGMNTEAFF	TRBV2	-	-	TRBJ1-1
TGCGCCAGCAGCCGAAATCTGGCAGAGACGAATGATGAAGCTTTCTTT	CASSRNLAETNDEAFF	TRBV4-1	-	-	TRBJ1-1
TGTGCCAGCAGTACTCAGGGAAGAGGTGAAAAACTGTTTTTT	CASSTQGRGEKLFF	TRBV28	-	-	TRBJ1-4
TGTGCCAGCCGGACAGTTCTAAACACTGAAGCTTTCTTT	CASRTVLNTEAFF	TRBV6-5	-	-	TRBJ1-1
TGTGCCAGCAGTAGGGGAAGTTTGGGTAGCAATCAGCCCCAGCATTTT	CASSRGSLGSNQPQHF	TRBV2	-	-	TRBJ1-5
TGCGCCAGCAGCTTGGGGTTACGGCGGGAGCAGTTCTTC	CASSLGLRREQFF	TRBV5-1	-	-	TRBJ2-1
TGTGCCAGCACTTCACAGGGCCAAGAGACCCAGTACTTC	CASTSQGQETQYF	TRBV6-1	-	-	TRBJ2-5
TGTGCCAGCAGCTACTCCTCCGGGACTGGGCTGGATACGCAGTATTTT	CASSYSSGTGLDTQYF	TRBV7-2	-	-	TRBJ2-3
TGCGCCAGCAGTGGGTCTAGCGGGTTCGATGAGCAGTTCTTC	CASSGSSGFDEQFF	TRBV10-2	-	TRBD2	TRBJ2-1
TGTGCCAGCGGGGGACAGGGGGGATTTACCGGGGAGCTGTTTTTT	CASGGQGGFTGELFF	TRBV2	-	TRBD1	TRBJ2-2
TGTGCCAGCGGATTTGGGGACGCAACTAATGAAAAACTGTTTTTT	CASGFGDATNEKLFF	TRBV7-2	-	-	TRBJ1-4
TGCGCCAGCAGCCCCCCTTCGGGGTCGCCGGGGGAGCAGTACTTC	CASSPPSGSPGEQYF	TRBV5-1	-	-	TRBJ2-7
TGTGCCAGCAGCCTAAAGGGGGCAACTAATGAAAAACTGTTTTTT	CASSLKGATNEKLFF	TRBV13	-	-	TRBJ1-4
TGTGCCAGCAGTGATGGGTATTTACTTCAGCCCCAGCATTTT	CASSDGYLLQPQHF	TRBV2	-	-	TRBJ1-5
TGTGCCAGCAGTTTCGCTTCGAACGTCTTCTTC	CASSFASNVFF	TRBV28	-	-	TRBJ2-7
TGCAGCGTTGGGGATGGGCGAGTCGGAGATACGCAGTATTTT	CSVGDGRVGDTQYF	TRBV29-1	few	-	TRBJ2-3
TGTGCCAGCAGCTTAGCCGGGCCAGCCCAAGAGACCCAGTACTTC	CASSLAGPAQETQYF	TRBV5-4	-	-	TRBJ2-5
TGTGCCAGTAGTATAGATCGGGAGGGCTACGAGCAGTACTTC	CASSIDREGYEQYF	TRBV19	-	TRBD2	TRBJ2-7
TGTGCCAGTAGTATAGGATCATATAGCAATCAGCCCCAGCATTTT	CASSIGSYSNQPQHF	TRBV19	once	-	TRBJ1-5
TGCGCCAGCAGCTTTTCGGGGCAAACTGAAGCTTTCTTT	CASSFSGQTEAFF	TRBV5-1	-	-	TRBJ1-1
TGTGCCAGTAGTACAGGCTCTGGAAACACCATATATTTT	CASSTGSGNTIYF	TRBV19	few	-	TRBJ1-3
TGTGCCAGCAGCTTAGATGGCGGCACCGGGGAGCTGTTTTTT	CASSLDGGTGELFF	TRBV7-9	-	-	TRBJ2-2
TGTGCCAGCAGTTTGGTAGACAGGGATCACGGCTACACCTTC	CASSLVDRDHGYTF	TRBV28	-	TRBD1	TRBJ1-2
TGTGCTAGTGGTAAAAACATTCAGTACTTC	CASGKNIQYF	TRBV12-5	-	-	TRBJ2-4
TGTGCCAGCAGAGGGACGGCGAACACTGAAGCTTTCTTT	CASRGTANTEAFF	TRBV28	-	-	TRBJ1-1
TGCGCCAGCAGCTTGGCCCTAGCGCTGTACAATGAGCAGTTCTTC	CASSLALALYNEQFF	TRBV5-1	-	-	TRBJ2-1
TGTGCCAGCAGTTTAGCGGGAGCCTACAATGAGCAGTTCTTC	CASSLAGAYNEQFF	TRBV27	-	TRBD2	TRBJ2-1
TGTGCCAGCAGCTTAGCCGTACTAGATGGGGTGGAGCAGTACTTC	CASSLAVLDGVEQYF	TRBV7-2	-	-	TRBJ2-7
TGTGCCAGCAGCTCAGGGGGGAACACTGAAGCTTTCTTT	CASSSGGNTEAFF	TRBV7-9	-	TRBD1	TRBJ1-1
TGTGCCAGCAGCTTAGATACGGGAATGAACACTGAAGCTTTCTTT	CASSLDTGMNTEAFF	TRBV7-6	-	-	TRBJ1-1
TGCGCCAGCAGCTTCGACAGGGGGCCCCAAAGAACCACTGAAGCTTTCTTT	CASSFDRGPQRTTEAFF	TRBV5-1	-	TRBD1	TRBJ1-1
TGTGCCAGCAGCAGAACCCAGGGCCTAGACCGCTATGGCTACACCTTC	CASSRTQGLDRYGYTF	TRBV5-6	-	-	TRBJ1-2
TGTGCCAGCTCATCAGGATATAGCAATCAGCCCCAGCATTTT	CASSSGYSNQPQHF	TRBV18	-	-	TRBJ1-5
TGTGCCAGCAGTGACGGTCAGCCCCAGCATTTT	CASSDGQPQHF	TRBV6-1	-	-	TRBJ1-5
TGTGCCAGCAGCGAAGAGGGGAGGTTGATGCAGTATTTT	CASSEEGRLMQYF	TRBV6-1	-	-	TRBJ2-3
TGTGCCATCAGCGCCGGGGATAGCGGCTACACCTTC	CAISAGDSGYTF	TRBV10-3	-	-	TRBJ1-2